This is a list of T cell receptor beta chains from one sample in a study of blood T cell repertoires in COVID-19. Assay: immunoSEQ multiplex PCR; the TCRdb copy retains only in-frame clones and omits some. The repertoire has roughly 230,000 clones, over 70% of them found once; the top ten carry 7.9%. The sequencing sample was made of peripheral blood. All receptors derive from a woman older than 75 with acute or convalescent COVID-19. Both conserved end residues are part of each CDR3. The D gene is left open where the match is weak. Only some rows state a clone size, as once, few, many or a class for expanded clones.

size,D,J,V,DNA,CDR3
.,TRBD1,TRBJ2-4,TRBV2,TGTGCCAGCTCGGCAGGGGGCAACACCTTAGCCAAAAACATTCAGTACTTC,CASSAGGNTLAKNIQYF
.,TRBD2,TRBJ2-1,TRBV25-1,TGTGCCAGCAAAGGAGGGACTAGCGGCTACAATGAGCAGTTCTTC,CASKGGTSGYNEQFF
many,TRBD2,TRBJ2-1,TRBV19,TGTGCCAGTAGTATCGGGGGACTAGCGGGATCCCAGTTCTTC,CASSIGGLAGSQFF
.,TRBD1,TRBJ2-1,TRBV6-5,TGTGCCGGTCAGCAGGGGGCCTACAATGAGCAGTTCTTC,CAGQQGAYNEQFF
.,TRBD1,TRBJ2-1,TRBV6-4,TGTGCCAGCAGTCTCGGCGGACAGGGCTACAATGAGCAGTTCTTC,CASSLGGQGYNEQFF
.,.,TRBJ1-3,TRBV2,TGTGCCAGCAGTGTCGGCGGTGGATCTGGAAACACCATATATTTT,CASSVGGGSGNTIYF
.,.,TRBJ2-3,TRBV5-1,TGCGCCAGCAGCTTGGGGCAGGGCCCCACAGATACGCAGTATTTT,CASSLGQGPTDTQYF
.,TRBD2,TRBJ2-1,TRBV10-3,TGTGCCATCCATTCGCCCTCCCTAGCGGTTCACAATGAGCAGTTCTTC,CAIHSPSLAVHNEQFF
.,TRBD2,TRBJ2-7,TRBV24-1,TGTGCCACCAGTGACCCTCTAGCGGGAGAATCAGATGAGCAGTACTTC,CATSDPLAGESDEQYF
.,TRBD2,TRBJ2-3,TRBV4-1,TGCGCCAGCAGCCAAGAATTAGCGGGGGGGAGCACAGATACGCAGTATTTT,CASSQELAGGSTDTQYF
.,TRBD1,TRBJ1-1,TRBV5-4,TGTGCCAGCAGCTTGGGGACAGGTTACGCTGAAGCTTTCTTT,CASSLGTGYAEAFF
.,.,TRBJ2-3,TRBV4-1,TGCGCCAGCAGCCAAGAGGCCTACGGCCGGGGGAGCACAGATACGCAGTATTTT,CASSQEAYGRGSTDTQYF
.,.,TRBJ2-7,TRBV19,TGTGCCAGTAGTCCTAAGGGGACACTAGGGGCTTACGAGCAGTACTTC,CASSPKGTLGAYEQYF
.,.,TRBJ1-2,TRBV19,TGTGCCAGTAGTAACCAACAGGGAGCTAACTATGGCTACACCTTC,CASSNQQGANYGYTF
.,.,TRBJ2-3,TRBV18,TGTGCCAGCTCACCATTTCCGGGAGTGGTCAAGTCAGATACGCAGTATTTT,CASSPFPGVVKSDTQYF
few,TRBD1,TRBJ1-1,TRBV11-2,TGTGCCAGCAGCTCCATGGGACAGATGAACACTGAAGCTTTCTTT,CASSSMGQMNTEAFF
.,TRBD1,TRBJ1-4,TRBV5-1,TGCGCCAGCAGCACCGACAGGGGTAAAGAAAAACTGTTTTTT,CASSTDRGKEKLFF
.,TRBD2,TRBJ2-1,TRBV9,TGTGCCAGCAGCGTATTAGCGGGATACAATGAGCAGTTCTTC,CASSVLAGYNEQFF
.,.,TRBJ1-2,TRBV6-5,TGTGCCAGCAGTTACTCCGCCAGGGACTATGGCTACACCTTC,CASSYSARDYGYTF
.,TRBD1,TRBJ2-7,TRBV5-4,TGTGCCAGCAGTCAAGACAGGGGTCCCTACGAGCAGTACTTC,CASSQDRGPYEQYF
few,.,TRBJ1-2,TRBV19,TGTGCCAGTAGTAAGGAAACGGGGGGCTATGGCTACACCTTC,CASSKETGGYGYTF
.,.,TRBJ2-5,TRBV2,TGTGCCAGCAGCCTCTTTCTAGAGACCCAGTACTTC,CASSLFLETQYF
.,TRBD1,TRBJ1-6,TRBV6-4,TGTGCCAGCAGTGTGGAAGGGGGCTTTGGGAATTCACCCCTCCACTTT,CASSVEGGFGNSPLHF
.,TRBD2,TRBJ2-1,TRBV4-1,TGCGCCAGCAGCCAGGGACTAGCGGGAGTTGGAGGCAATGAGCAGTTCTTC,CASSQGLAGVGGNEQFF
.,TRBD2,TRBJ2-2,TRBV25-1,TGTGCCAGCAGTAACGGACTAGCGGCTTCGAACACCGGGGAGCTGTTTTTT,CASSNGLAASNTGELFF
.,TRBD1,TRBJ1-1,TRBV6-2/TRBV6-3,TGTGCCAGCAGTTACTCCCAGGGGGCTGTTTCCACTGAAGCTTTCTTT,CASSYSQGAVSTEAFF
.,.,TRBJ1-5,TRBV7-3,TGTGCCAGCAGCCCAAGCGGGACAAGCAATCAGCCCCAGCATTTT,CASSPSGTSNQPQHF
.,.,TRBJ1-2,TRBV6-1,TGTGCCAGCAGTGAACCCCAGGGGACCCCAAACTATGGCTACACCTTC,CASSEPQGTPNYGYTF
.,.,TRBJ2-7,TRBV14,TGTGCCAGCAGCCTCCTAAGGCTTACGGGGGAGCAGTACTTC,CASSLLRLTGEQYF
.,.,TRBJ2-1,TRBV9,TGTGCCAGCAGCGTAGCTTGGGGGGGGCCTCACAATGAGCAGTTCTTC,CASSVAWGGPHNEQFF
.,TRBD2,TRBJ2-1,TRBV19,TGTGCCAGTAGTACTAGCGGGAGGAGCTACAATGAGCAGTTCTTC,CASSTSGRSYNEQFF
.,.,TRBJ1-2,TRBV2,TGTGCCAGCAGACGGTACTATGGCTACACCTTC,CASRRYYGYTF
.,TRBD2,TRBJ2-2,TRBV7-3,TGTGCCAGCAGCTCCCTGGCGGGAGGTCCTAACACCGGGGAGCTGTTTTTT,CASSSLAGGPNTGELFF